This entry lists 30 T cell receptor beta chains sequenced from one sample in a study of patients and donors after allogeneic stem cell transplantation. TCRdb recomputed calls from the RT-PCR reads with MiXCR, one row per CDR3 protein. The sample shows about a million distinct CDR3 sequences, roughly 18% of them seen only once. Sequencing input: blood, either unsorted or a sorted T cell fraction (not recorded which). The receptors here all came from a human donor who was either an allogeneic HSCT recipient or a stem cell or donor lymphocyte infusion donor (not recorded which). It is not recorded whose cells these are; they may come from a transplant donor.

The rearrangement links TRBV3-1 to TRBJ2-1, with D perhaps TRBD2 (7 bases). The CDR3 is 17 amino acids. Germline loops: CDR1 LGHDT, CDR2 YNNKEL (reference sequence). V lost 3 bases and J 7 bases, leaving 22 bases between the germline ends. The CDR3 sequence is CASSQGPGGGARNEQFF. The CDR3, as DNA: TGTGCCAGCAGCCAGGGCCCTGGAGGGGGGGCTCGGAATGAGCAGTTCTTC.

V gene TRBV6-2 or TRBV6-3 combines with J gene TRBJ1-5; no clear D gene. Trimming stripped 6 bases from V and 6 bases from J, with 12 bases between. Germline CDR1 is MNHEY and CDR2 is SVGEGT. CDR3 length: 13 amino acids. The CDR3 is CASSDVGSQPQHF. The CDR3 DNA follows: TGTGCCAGCAGCGATGTCGGCAGTCAGCCCCAGCATTTT.

The chain recombines TRBV24-1 with TRBJ2-3, with 10 nucleotides matching TRBD2. The V gene's germline CDR1 is KGHDR and CDR2 SFDVKD. The V and J ends lost 4 bases and 5 bases, in that order; junction bases with no gene match: 8. This CDR3 has 16 amino acids. CDR3 nucleotide sequence: TGTGCCACCAGTGACCCTCCAGCTAGCGGGAGAGATACGCAGTATTTT. It is translated as CATSDPPASGRDTQYF.

The sample holds a few counts of this clonotype. The gene calls are TRBV7-8 and TRBJ1-1, with D tentatively TRBD1 (6 bases). Germline CDR1 SGHVS, CDR2 FQNEAQ. The CDR3 contains 16 residues. V was clipped by 1 base and J by 1 base, with 13 bases between them. CDR3 region: CASSLGQGIENTEAFF. As DNA, the CDR3 is TGTGCCAGCAGCTTAGGCCAGGGGATAGAGAACACTGAAGCTTTCTTT.

The table lists this clonotype with many counts. The CDR3 DNA is TGTGCCAGCAGTTTCGTGGGACTAGCGGGGTGGAATGAGCAGTTCTTC. This gives the protein CASSFVGLAGWNEQFF. The chain joins TRBV12-3 or TRBV12-4 to TRBJ2-1; 13 positions agree with TRBD2. The J segment lost 7 bases and the V segment lost 3 bases, leaving 6 bases of the junction unmatched. The length of the CDR3 is 16 residues.

This clonotype was picked up a small number of times. The V and J genes are TRBV6-2 or TRBV6-3 and TRBJ2-1, with a possible D match to TRBD1 (6 bases). Trimming left V 2 bases short and J 4 bases short, with 9 bases between. The germline CDR1 and CDR2 sequences are MNHEY and SVGEGT. The CDR3 has 14 residues. Written as DNA, the CDR3 is TGTGCCAGCAGTTACAGGGACACTTACAATGAGCAGTTCTTC. Protein: CASSYRDTYNEQFF.

The chain combines TRBV27 with TRBJ2-1, with 7 bases lining up with TRBD2. Trimming at V came to 6 bases and at J to 2 bases, leaving 10 bases not matched to a gene. The CDR3 consists of 16 residues. CDR1 is MNHEY, CDR2 SMNVEV, per germline (reference sequence). DNA of the CDR3: TGTGCCAGCAGCCTAAGACGGGGACTAACCTACAATGAGCAGTTCTTC. It is translated as CASSLRRGLTYNEQFF.

The sample holds a few counts of this clonotype. J is TRBJ2-5 and V is TRBV18; D remains unclear. Looked up from germline, CDR1 is KGHSH and CDR2 is LQKENI. The CDR3 runs 13 residues. V lost 2 bases, J lost 2 bases, and 6 bases lay in between. CDR3 residues: CASSPDAQETQYF. DNA for the CDR3: TGTGCCAGCTCACCAGACGCGCAAGAGACCCAGTACTTC.

The genes are TRBV5-6 and TRBJ2-7; 8 bases match TRBD1. The CDR3 is 17 amino acids. V gave up 0 bases and J gave up 5 bases; unmatched junction bases: 13. Germline values: CDR1 SGHDT, CDR2 YYEEEE. In DNA form, the CDR3 reads TGTGCCAGCAGCTTGGGGGGGTGGACAGGGTTCGCGGACGAGCAGTACTTC. This gives the protein CASSLGGWTGFADEQYF.

V gene TRBV2 combines with J gene TRBJ2-2; 7 bases line up with TRBD1. Looked up from germline, CDR1 is SNHLY and CDR2 is FYNNEI. V was pared by 8 bases and J by 4 bases, with 7 bases of the junction left unmatched. The CDR3 has 14 amino acids. The CDR3 nucleotides read TGTGCCAGCGGACCTGACAGGGTCACCGGGGAGCTGTTTTTT. Translated: CASGPDRVTGELFF.

This clonotype was counted between two and nine times. One end of the junction fails to match germline, which may point to a read error. This rearrangement joins TRBV20-1 to TRBJ1-2; 7 bases are shared with TRBD1. Germline V gene lookup returns CDR1 DFQATT and CDR2 SNEGSKA (reference sequence). This CDR3 region has 12 residues. The CDR3 DNA follows: TGCAGTGCTAGTCTTGTCCAGGGGGTCAACTCCTTC. Translating it yields CSASLVQGVNSF.

This clonotype was counted at least ten times. V is TRBV12-3 or TRBV12-4 and J is TRBJ2-1, with 10 bases that match TRBD2. With 6 bases clipped from V and 4 bases from J, the junction kept 3 bases outside the gene matches. This CDR3 contains 14 residues. For the CDR3, the DNA is TGTGCCAGCAGAACTAGCGGGGCGTACAATGAGCAGTTCTTC. This encodes CASRTSGAYNEQFF.

This clonotype was seen just once. The V gene is TRBV27, the J gene TRBJ1-2, with TRBD1 as a possible D gene (6 bases). Trimming took off 4 bases at V and 4 bases at J, with 13 bases between the two ends. CDR3 length: 14 residues. Germline V gene data show CDR1 as MNHEY and CDR2 as SMNVEV (reference sequence). CDR3 region: CASSYGGLIYGYTF. The CDR3 DNA reads TGTGCCAGCAGTTATGGGGGGCTGATCTATGGCTACACCTTC.

Many counts were recorded for this clonotype. The chain uses TRBV29-1 and TRBJ2-6; D is ambiguous. The ends were cut back, 1 base at V and 0 bases at J, with 4 bases in the middle. CDR3 length: 14 amino acids. Germline lookup yields CDR1 SQVTM and CDR2 ANQGSEA. CDR3 region: CSVEGDSGANVLTF. CDR3 DNA: TGCAGCGTTGAAGGGGACTCTGGGGCCAACGTCCTGACTTTC.

This clonotype was picked up many times. Compared with germline, one end of the junction differs, possibly owing to a read error. V is TRBV4-3 and J is TRBJ2-3; D may be TRBD2 (5 bases). The CDR3 sequence is 13 residues long. Germline CDR1 reads LGHNA; CDR2 reads YSLEER. The CDR3 sequence is CASSQDSGDTQYF. DNA for the CDR3: TGTGCCAGCAGCCAAGATTCGGGGGATACGCAGTATTTT.

This clonotype showed up just a few times. This sequence joins TRBV28 and TRBJ2-7, with 12 bases matching TRBD2. The trim removed 6 bases at V and 4 bases at J, leaving 4 bases unmatched. Germline values: CDR1 MDHEN, CDR2 SYDVKM. The CDR3 covers 14 residues. In DNA form, the CDR3 reads TGTGCCAGCAGGAGGACTAGCGGGGTTTACGAGCAGTACTTC. Amino acids: CASRRTSGVYEQYF.

This chain joins TRBV12-5 and TRBJ2-1, with 13 bases aligning to TRBD2. This CDR3 comprises 17 residues. The trim removed 0 bases at V and 5 bases at J, leaving 4 bases unmatched. The germline gives CDR1 LGHNT, CDR2 FRNRAP. The chain's CDR3 is CASGLVSGTSGNNEQFF. The CDR3 nucleotides read TGTGCTAGTGGTTTGGTATCTGGGACTAGCGGGAACAATGAGCAGTTCTTC.

This sequence joins TRBV7-2 and TRBJ2-1, with 10 bases matching TRBD1. The germline V gene has CDR1 SGHTA and CDR2 FQGNSA. There are 18 residues in the CDR3. Trimming at V came to 0 bases and at J to 10 bases, leaving 15 bases not matched to a gene. The CDR3 region has the DNA TGTGCCAGCAGCTTAGCGTTCGGGACAGGGGAGATCCGCGCGGAGCAGTTCTTC. It is translated as CASSLAFGTGEIRAEQFF.

This clonotype was counted many times. The genes are TRBV20-1 and TRBJ2-1, with D tentatively TRBD2 (6 bases). The length of the CDR3 is 15 residues. CDR1 is DFQATT and CDR2 is SNEGSKA in the germline V gene (reference sequence). Trimming cost V 1 base and J 0 bases, with 10 bases left between them. The CDR3 nucleotides are TGCAGTGCTAGAGGTCGGGAGTTCTCCTACAATGAGCAGTTCTTC. It yields the protein CSARGREFSYNEQFF.

This clonotype was counted a few times. J is TRBJ2-1 and V is TRBV4-3, with D uncertain. This CDR3 is 16 amino acids long. Germline CDR1 reads LGHNA; CDR2 reads YSLEER. V lost 1 base and J lost 0, with 10 bases in between. CDR3 sequence: CASSQVVLSSYNEQFF. The CDR3 coding sequence is TGCGCCAGCAGCCAAGTCGTCCTAAGCTCCTACAATGAGCAGTTCTTC.

The genes are TRBV2 and TRBJ1-3; D unresolved. V lost 1 base to trimming and J lost 4 bases, with 8 bases between them. CDR3 length equals 14 residues. Germline V gives CDR1 SNHLY, CDR2 FYNNEI. The CDR3 region has the DNA TGTGCCAGCAGTGAAGAGGGAATCGGAAACACCATATATTTT. Translation: CASSEEGIGNTIYF.

In its sample, this clonotype was seen many times. This chain connects TRBV12-3 or TRBV12-4 to TRBJ2-7; 8 nucleotides agree with TRBD1. The junction had 6 bases not matched to a gene; V was cut back by 5 bases and J by 0 bases. The CDR3 consists of 15 residues. The DNA for the CDR3 is TGTGCCAGCAGTAGGAAACAGGGGGTCTCCTACGAGCAGTACTTC. Protein sequence: CASSRKQGVSYEQYF.

This clonotype was observed a few times. The chain has TRBV4-3 and TRBJ1-2; no clear D gene. CDR3 length: 15 residues. With 4 bases removed from V and 0 bases from J, the gap between germline ends came to 12 bases. CDR1 and CDR2 from the germline V gene are LGHNA and YSLEER. The CDR3 nucleotides are TGCGCCAGCAGCCTATTGTTAGGAGCTAACTATGGCTACACCTTC. This codes for CASSLLLGANYGYTF.

J is TRBJ2-7 and V is TRBV10-3; unclear D gene. V was trimmed by 4 bases and J by 0 bases, leaving 10 bases between them. Germline CDR1 is ENHRY and CDR2 is SYGVKD. The CDR3 totals 14 residues. CDR3 DNA sequence: TGTGCCATCAGTGTGATCGTTAGCTCCTACGAGCAGTACTTC. It encodes CAISVIVSSYEQYF.

The chain employs TRBV5-1 and TRBJ2-1; either TRBD1 or TRBD2 may fit D (5 bases each). The CDR3 consists of 14 residues. V gave up 0 bases and J gave up 8 bases, with 12 bases separating them. Germline values: CDR1 SGHRS, CDR2 YFSETQ. CDR3 region: CASSLEGRGDEQFF. CDR3 nucleotide sequence: TGCGCCAGCAGCTTGGAGGGACGCGGCGATGAGCAGTTCTTC.

The DNA of the CDR3 is TGTGCCAGCAGTTACGGGGTACCACAAGAGACCCAGTACTTC. Its translation is CASSYGVPQETQYF. The rearrangement links TRBV6-5 to TRBJ2-5, with D hard to call. This CDR3 is built from 14 residues. Trimming removed 2 bases from V and 2 bases from J, with 9 bases in between. Looked up from germline, CDR1 is MNHEY and CDR2 is SVGAGI.

The V call is TRBV2, the J call TRBJ1-2, with 10 nucleotides matching TRBD1. This CDR3 has 15 amino acids. Looked up from germline, CDR1 is SNHLY and CDR2 is FYNNEI. V was pared by 6 bases and J by 7 bases, with 11 bases of the junction left unmatched. CDR3 nucleotide sequence: TGTGCCAGCAGCCTCCGGGACAGGGGTTTGGGTGGCTACACCTTC. Amino acid sequence: CASSLRDRGLGGYTF.

V and J are TRBV7-2 and TRBJ2-7, with D possibly matching TRBD2 (6 bases). Per germline, CDR1 SGHTA and CDR2 FQGNSA. The CDR3 extends over 15 amino acids. V lost 1 base to trimming and J lost 2 bases, with 12 bases between them. The CDR3 coding sequence is TGTGCCAGCAGCTTAGATGGGGGGTCAGCCTACGAGCAGTACTTC. It encodes CASSLDGGSAYEQYF.

This chain uses TRBV7-9 with TRBJ1-1; D not resolved. CDR3 size: 12 residues. Germline values: CDR1 SEHNR, CDR2 FQNEAQ (reference sequence). V shed 4 bases and J shed 5 bases, with 8 bases lying between them. Written as DNA, the CDR3 is TGTGCCAGCAGCTCTTCACGAACTGAAGCTTTCTTT. Its protein is CASSSSRTEAFF.

The gene calls are TRBV6-5 and TRBJ1-2; maybe TRBD1 (5 bases). Looked up from germline, CDR1 is MNHEY and CDR2 is SVGAGI. CDR3 length equals 15 residues. The ends were cut back, 2 bases at V and 4 bases at J, with 14 bases in the middle. Here the CDR3 DNA reads TGTGCCAGCAGTTACACGGACAAACCCAGCTATGGCTACACCTTC. This sequence encodes CASSYTDKPSYGYTF.